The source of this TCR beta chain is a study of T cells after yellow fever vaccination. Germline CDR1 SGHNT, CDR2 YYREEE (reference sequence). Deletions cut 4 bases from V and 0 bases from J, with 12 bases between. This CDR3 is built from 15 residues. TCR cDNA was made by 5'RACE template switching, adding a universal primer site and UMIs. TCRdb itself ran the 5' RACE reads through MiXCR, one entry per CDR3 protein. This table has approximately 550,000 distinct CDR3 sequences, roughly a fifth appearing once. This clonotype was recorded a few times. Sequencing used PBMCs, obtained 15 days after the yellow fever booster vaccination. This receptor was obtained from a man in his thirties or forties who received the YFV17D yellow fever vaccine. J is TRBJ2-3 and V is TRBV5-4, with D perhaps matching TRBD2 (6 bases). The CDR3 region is CASSRGGGSTDTQYF. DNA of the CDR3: TGTGCCAGCAGCCGTGGCGGAGGGAGCACAGATACGCAGTATTTT.